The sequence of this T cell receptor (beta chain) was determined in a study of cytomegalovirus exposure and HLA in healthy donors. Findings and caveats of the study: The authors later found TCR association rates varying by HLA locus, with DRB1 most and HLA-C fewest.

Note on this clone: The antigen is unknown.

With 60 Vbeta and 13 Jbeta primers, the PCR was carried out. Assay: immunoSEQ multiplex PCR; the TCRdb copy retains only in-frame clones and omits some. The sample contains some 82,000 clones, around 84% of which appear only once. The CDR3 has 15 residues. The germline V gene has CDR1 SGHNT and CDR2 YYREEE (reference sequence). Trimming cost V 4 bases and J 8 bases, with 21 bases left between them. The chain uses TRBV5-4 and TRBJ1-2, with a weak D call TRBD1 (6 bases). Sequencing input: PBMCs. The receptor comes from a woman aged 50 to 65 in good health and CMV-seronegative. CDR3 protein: CASSKDRPPIQGYTF. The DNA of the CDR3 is TGTGCCAGCAGCAAGGACAGACCACCAATACAGGGCTACACCTTC.